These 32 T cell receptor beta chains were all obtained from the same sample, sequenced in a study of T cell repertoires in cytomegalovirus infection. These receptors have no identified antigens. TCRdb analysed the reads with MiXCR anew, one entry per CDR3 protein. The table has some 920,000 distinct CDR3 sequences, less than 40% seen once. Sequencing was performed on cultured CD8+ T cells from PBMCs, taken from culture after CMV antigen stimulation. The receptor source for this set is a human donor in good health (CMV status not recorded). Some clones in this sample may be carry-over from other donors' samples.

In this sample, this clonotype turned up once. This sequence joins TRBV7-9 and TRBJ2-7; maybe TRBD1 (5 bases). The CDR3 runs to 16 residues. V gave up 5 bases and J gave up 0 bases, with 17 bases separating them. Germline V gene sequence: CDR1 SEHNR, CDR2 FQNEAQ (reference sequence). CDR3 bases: TGTGCCAGCAGCCCTCCCACAGGCGTTACCTCCTACGAGCAGTACTTC. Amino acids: CASSPPTGVTSYEQYF.

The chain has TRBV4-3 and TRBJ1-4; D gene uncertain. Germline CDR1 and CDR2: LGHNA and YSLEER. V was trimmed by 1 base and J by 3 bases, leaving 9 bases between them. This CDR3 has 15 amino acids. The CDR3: CASSQVSASNEKLFF. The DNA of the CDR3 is TGCGCCAGCAGCCAAGTGTCGGCCTCTAATGAAAAACTGTTTTTT.

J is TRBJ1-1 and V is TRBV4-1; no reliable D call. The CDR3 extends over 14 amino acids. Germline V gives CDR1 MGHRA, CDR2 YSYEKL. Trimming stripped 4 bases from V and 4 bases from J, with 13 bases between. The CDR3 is CASSPRAPATEAFF. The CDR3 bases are TGCGCCAGCAGCCCGCGGGCCCCAGCCACTGAAGCTTTCTTT.

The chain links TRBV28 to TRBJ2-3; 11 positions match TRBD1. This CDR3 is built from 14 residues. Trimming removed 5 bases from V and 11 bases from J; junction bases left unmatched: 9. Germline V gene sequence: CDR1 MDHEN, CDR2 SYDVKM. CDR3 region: CASSVPGQGVGQYF. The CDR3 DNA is TGTGCCAGCAGTGTTCCGGGACAGGGGGTTGGGCAGTATTTT.

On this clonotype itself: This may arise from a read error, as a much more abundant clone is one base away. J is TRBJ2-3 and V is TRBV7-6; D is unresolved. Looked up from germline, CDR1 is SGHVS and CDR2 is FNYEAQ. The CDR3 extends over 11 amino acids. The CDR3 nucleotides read TGTACCAGTGGGAGCACAGATACGCAGTATTTT. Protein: CTSGSTDTQYF.

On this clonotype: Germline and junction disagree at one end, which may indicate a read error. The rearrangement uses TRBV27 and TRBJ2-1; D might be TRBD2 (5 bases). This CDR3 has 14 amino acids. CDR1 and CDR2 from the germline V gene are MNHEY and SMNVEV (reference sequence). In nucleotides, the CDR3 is TGTGTCAGCAGGCCCGAGGACGGGGACAATGAGCAGTTCTTC. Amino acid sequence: CVSRPEDGDNEQFF.

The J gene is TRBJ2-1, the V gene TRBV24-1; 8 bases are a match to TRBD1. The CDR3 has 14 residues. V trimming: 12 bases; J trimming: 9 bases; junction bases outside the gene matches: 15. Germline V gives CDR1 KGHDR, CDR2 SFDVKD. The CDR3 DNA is TGTGCCTCCCGGCGACAGGGGTTTTTCGGTGAGCAGTTCTTC. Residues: CASRRQGFFGEQFF.

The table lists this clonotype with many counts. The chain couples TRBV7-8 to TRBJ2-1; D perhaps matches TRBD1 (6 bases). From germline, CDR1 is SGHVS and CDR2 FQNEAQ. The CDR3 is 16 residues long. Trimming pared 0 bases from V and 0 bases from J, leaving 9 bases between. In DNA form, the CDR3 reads TGTGCCAGCAGCTTAGCAGGACAGCTCTCCTACAATGAGCAGTTCTTC. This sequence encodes CASSLAGQLSYNEQFF.

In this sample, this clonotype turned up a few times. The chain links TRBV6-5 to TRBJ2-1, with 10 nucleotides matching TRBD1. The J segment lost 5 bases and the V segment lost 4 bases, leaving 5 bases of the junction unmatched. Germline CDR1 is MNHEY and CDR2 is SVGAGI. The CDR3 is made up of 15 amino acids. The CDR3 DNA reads TGTGCCAGCAGTTCCCTGGACAGGGGGGACAATGAGCAGTTCTTC. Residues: CASSSLDRGDNEQFF.

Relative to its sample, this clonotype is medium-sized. Here the CDR3 reads CASSPMGTRANTGELFF. The CDR3 DNA is TGTGCCAGCAGTCCTATGGGGACAAGGGCGAACACCGGGGAGCTGTTTTTT. The chain has TRBV28 and TRBJ2-2, with D possibly being TRBD1 (6 bases). V lost 5 bases to trimming and J lost 0 bases, with 16 bases between them. Germline CDR1 is MDHEN and CDR2 is SYDVKM. The CDR3 consists of 17 residues.

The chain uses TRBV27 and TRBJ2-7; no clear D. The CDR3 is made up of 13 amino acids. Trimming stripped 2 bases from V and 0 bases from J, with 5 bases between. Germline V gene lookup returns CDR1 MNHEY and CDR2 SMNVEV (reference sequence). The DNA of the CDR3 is TGTGCCAGCAGTTTAAGGGCCTCCTACGAGCAGTACTTC. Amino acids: CASSLRASYEQYF.

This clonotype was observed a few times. The CDR3: CSVEEEAETQYF. CDR3 coding DNA: TGCAGCGTTGAAGAAGAAGCAGAGACCCAGTACTTC. The rearrangement links TRBV29-1 to TRBJ2-5; the D is unclear. Trimming shortened V by 0 bases and J by 4 bases, and 6 bases separated the two germline ends. CDR1 is SQVTM and CDR2 is ANQGSEA in the germline V gene. The CDR3 runs to 12 residues.

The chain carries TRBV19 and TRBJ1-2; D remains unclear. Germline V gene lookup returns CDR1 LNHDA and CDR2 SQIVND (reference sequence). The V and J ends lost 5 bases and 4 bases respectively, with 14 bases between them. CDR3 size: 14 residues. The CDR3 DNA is TGTGCCAGTAGTTCCTGTGACGGGGTCTATGGCTACACCTTC. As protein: CASSSCDGVYGYTF.

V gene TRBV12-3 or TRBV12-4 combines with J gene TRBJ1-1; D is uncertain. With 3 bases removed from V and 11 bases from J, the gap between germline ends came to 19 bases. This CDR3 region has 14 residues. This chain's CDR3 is CASSFTSASPRAFF. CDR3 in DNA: TGTGCCAGCAGTTTTACGTCGGCTTCCCCCCGGGCTTTCTTT.

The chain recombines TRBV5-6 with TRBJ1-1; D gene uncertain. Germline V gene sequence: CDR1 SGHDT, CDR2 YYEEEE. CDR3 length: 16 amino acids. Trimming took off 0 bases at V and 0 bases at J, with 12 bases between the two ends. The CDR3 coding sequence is TGTGCCAGCAGCTTGGAGTCGCTGGGTGTGAACACTGAAGCTTTCTTT. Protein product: CASSLESLGVNTEAFF.

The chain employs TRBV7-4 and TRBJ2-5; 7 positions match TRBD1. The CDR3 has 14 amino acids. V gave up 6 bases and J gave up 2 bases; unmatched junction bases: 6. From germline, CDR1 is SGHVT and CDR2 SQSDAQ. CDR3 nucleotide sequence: TGTGCCAGCAGACAGTGGACAGGTCAAGAGACCCAGTACTTC. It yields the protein CASRQWTGQETQYF.

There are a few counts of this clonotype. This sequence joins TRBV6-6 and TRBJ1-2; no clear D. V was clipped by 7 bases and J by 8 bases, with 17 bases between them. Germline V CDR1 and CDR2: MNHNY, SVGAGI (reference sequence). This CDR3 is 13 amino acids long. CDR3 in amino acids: CASTIGGREGYTF. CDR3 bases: TGTGCCAGCACCATCGGTGGGCGTGAGGGCTACACCTTC.

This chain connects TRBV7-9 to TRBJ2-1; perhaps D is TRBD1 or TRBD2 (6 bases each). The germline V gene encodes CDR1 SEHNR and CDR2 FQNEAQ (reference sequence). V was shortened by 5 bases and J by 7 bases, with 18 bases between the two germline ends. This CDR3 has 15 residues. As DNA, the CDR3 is TGTGCCAGCAGCCCACCCGGGGGCCTTTGGAATGAGCAGTTCTTC. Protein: CASSPPGGLWNEQFF.

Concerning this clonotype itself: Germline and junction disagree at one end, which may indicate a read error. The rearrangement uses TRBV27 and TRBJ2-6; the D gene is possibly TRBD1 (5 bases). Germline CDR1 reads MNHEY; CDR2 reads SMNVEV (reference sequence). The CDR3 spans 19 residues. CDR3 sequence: CVSSLVSKKGAHGANVLTF. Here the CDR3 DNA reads TGTGTCAGCAGTTTGGTTTCAAAAAAAGGGGCTCATGGGGCCAACGTCCTGACTTTC.

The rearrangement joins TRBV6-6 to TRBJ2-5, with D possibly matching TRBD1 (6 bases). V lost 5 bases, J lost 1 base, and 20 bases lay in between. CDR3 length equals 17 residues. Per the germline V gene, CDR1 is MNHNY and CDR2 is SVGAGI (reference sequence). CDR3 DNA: TGTGCCAGCAGTCCCTTACCGACAGGACGCTTCCAAGAGACCCAGTACTTC. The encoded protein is CASSPLPTGRFQETQYF.

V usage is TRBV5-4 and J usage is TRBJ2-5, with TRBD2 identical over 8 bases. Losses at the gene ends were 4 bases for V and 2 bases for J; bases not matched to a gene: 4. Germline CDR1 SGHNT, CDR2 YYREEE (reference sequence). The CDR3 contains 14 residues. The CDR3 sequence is CASSRGTRQETQYF. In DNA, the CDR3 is TGTGCCAGCAGCCGCGGGACTAGGCAAGAGACCCAGTACTTC.

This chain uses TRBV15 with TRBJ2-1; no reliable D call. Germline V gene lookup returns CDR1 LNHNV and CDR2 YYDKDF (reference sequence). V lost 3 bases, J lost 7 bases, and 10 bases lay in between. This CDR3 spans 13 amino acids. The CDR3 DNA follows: TGTGCCACCAGCAGTGTTCCCAGAAATGAGCAGTTCTTC. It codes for CATSSVPRNEQFF.

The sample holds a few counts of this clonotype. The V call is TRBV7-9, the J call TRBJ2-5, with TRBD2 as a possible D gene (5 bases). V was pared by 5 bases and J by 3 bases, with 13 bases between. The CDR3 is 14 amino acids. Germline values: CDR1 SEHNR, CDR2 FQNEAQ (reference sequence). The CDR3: CASSPERGKETQYF. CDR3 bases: TGTGCCAGCAGCCCCGAACGGGGAAAAGAGACCCAGTACTTC.

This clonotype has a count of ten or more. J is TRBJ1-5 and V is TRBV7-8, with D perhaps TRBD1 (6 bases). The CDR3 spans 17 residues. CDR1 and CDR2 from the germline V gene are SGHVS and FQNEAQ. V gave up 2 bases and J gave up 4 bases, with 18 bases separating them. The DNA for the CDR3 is TGTGCCAGCAGCTTAACGGACAGCCCGGACAGAAATCAGCCCCAGCATTTT. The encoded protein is CASSLTDSPDRNQPQHF.

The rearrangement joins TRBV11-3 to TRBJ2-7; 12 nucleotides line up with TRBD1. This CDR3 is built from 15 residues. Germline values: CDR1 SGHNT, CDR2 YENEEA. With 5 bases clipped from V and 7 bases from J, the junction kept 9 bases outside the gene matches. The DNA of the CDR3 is TGTGCCAGCAGCACTCGGGACAGGGGGCTGAGGGAGCAGTACTTC. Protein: CASSTRDRGLREQYF.

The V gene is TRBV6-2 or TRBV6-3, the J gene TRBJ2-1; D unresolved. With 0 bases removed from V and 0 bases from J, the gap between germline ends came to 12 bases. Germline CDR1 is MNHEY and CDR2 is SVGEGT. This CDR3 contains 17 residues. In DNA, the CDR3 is TGTGCCAGCAGTTACTCAGGGCCCATGAGCTCCTACAATGAGCAGTTCTTC. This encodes CASSYSGPMSSYNEQFF.

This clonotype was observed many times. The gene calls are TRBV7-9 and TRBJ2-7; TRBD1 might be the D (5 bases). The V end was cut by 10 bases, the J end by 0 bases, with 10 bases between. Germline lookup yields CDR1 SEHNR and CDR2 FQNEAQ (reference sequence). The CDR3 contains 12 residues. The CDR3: CAIKTGSYEQYF. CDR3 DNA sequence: TGTGCCATCAAAACAGGCTCCTACGAGCAGTACTTC.

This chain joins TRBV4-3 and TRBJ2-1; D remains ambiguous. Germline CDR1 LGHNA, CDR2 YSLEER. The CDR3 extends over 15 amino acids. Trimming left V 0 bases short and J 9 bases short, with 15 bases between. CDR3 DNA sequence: TGCGCCAGCAGCCAAGAAGTCGGGCCGGTCAGTGAGCAGTTCTTC. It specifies CASSQEVGPVSEQFF.

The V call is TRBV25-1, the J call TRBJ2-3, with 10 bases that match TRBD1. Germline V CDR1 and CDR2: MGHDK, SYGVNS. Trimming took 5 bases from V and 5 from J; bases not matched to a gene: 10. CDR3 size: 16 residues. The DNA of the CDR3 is TGTGCCAGCAGTACCCCGGGACAGGGGCCCTTAGATACGCAGTATTTT. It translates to CASSTPGQGPLDTQYF.

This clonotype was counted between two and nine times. CDR3 sequence (DNA): TGTGCCAGCAGCGGGGGGAACAAGCCCCAGCTCTCCTATAATTCACCCCTCCACTTT. It translates to CASSGGNKPQLSYNSPLHF. The genes are TRBV28 and TRBJ1-6, with D perhaps matching TRBD1 (5 bases). Trimming removed 6 bases at V and 0 bases at J, with 21 bases between. This CDR3 has 19 amino acids. Germline assignment: CDR1 MDHEN and CDR2 SYDVKM. The full variable domain, completed using reference TRBV28 and TRBJ1-6, is DVKVTQSSRYLVKRTGEKVFLECVQDMDHENMFWYRQDPGLGLRLIYFSYDVKMKEKGDIPEGYSVSREKKERFSLILESASTNQTSMYLCASSGGNKPQLSYNSPLHFGNGTRLTVT.

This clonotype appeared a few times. The CDR3 spells CASSYGTGFEKLFF. The CDR3 coding sequence is TGTGCCAGCAGTTACGGGACAGGGTTTGAAAAACTGTTTTTT. V is TRBV6-6 and J is TRBJ1-4, with 9 bases matching TRBD1. Germline CDR1 MNHNY, CDR2 SVGAGI (reference sequence). This CDR3 contains 14 residues. Germline trimming cut 2 bases from V and 7 bases from J; bases unmatched to any gene: 2.

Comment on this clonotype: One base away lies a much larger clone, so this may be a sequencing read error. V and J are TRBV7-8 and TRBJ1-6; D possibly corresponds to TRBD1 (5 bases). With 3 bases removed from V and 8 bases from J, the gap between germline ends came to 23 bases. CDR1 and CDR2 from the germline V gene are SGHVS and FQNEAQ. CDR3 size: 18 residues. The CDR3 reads CASSLYFPGGTADSPLHF. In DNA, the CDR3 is TGTGCCAGCAGCTTGTACTTCCCCGGTGGGACGGCGGATTCACCCCTCCACTTT.